Below, 7 T cell receptor beta chains from the same sample are listed, as sequenced in a study of shared clonotypes between healthy human individuals. Naivety among CD8 cells was defined by CD45RO negativity and positive CCR7 selection, thereby excluding terminally differentiated effector memory CD45RA+ cells. Profiling relied on immunoSEQ multiplex PCR, and the TCRdb table lists in-frame clones only, not all of them. The sample has some 2.1 million clones, roughly 95% seen once. Sequencing was performed on naive CD8+ T cells sorted from blood. The receptor source for this set is a man aged 18 to 29 in good health.

This chain connects TRBV2 to TRBJ2-5; 15 bases are a match to TRBD2. CDR1 SNHLY and CDR2 FYNNEI come from the germline V gene. J lost 5 bases, V lost 3 bases, and 4 bases had no gene match. The CDR3 has 16 residues. The CDR3 sequence is CASSEGLAGGMETQYF. DNA for the CDR3: TGTGCCAGCAGTGAGGGACTAGCGGGAGGAATGGAGACCCAGTACTTC.

The CDR3, as DNA: TGTGCCAGCAGCCCCGGGACGGTTTCCTACGAGCAGTACTTC. It codes for CASSPGTVSYEQYF. The chain employs TRBV13 and TRBJ2-7; either TRBD1 or TRBD2 may supply D (5 bases each). The CDR3 totals 14 residues. V gave up 5 bases and J gave up 1 base, with 12 bases separating them. The germline CDR1 and CDR2 sequences are PRHDT and FYEKMQ (reference sequence).

The chain employs TRBV5-1 and TRBJ2-5, with 12 bases identical to TRBD1. Trimming cost V 4 bases and J 7 bases; bases outside gene matches: 14. The length of the CDR3 is 17 residues. Germline lookup yields CDR1 SGHRS and CDR2 YFSETQ. The CDR3 nucleotides are TGCGCCAGCAGCCACGGGACAGGGGGCTTAATTGGAGGGACCCAGTACTTC. It translates to CASSHGTGGLIGGTQYF.

V gene TRBV4-1 combines with J gene TRBJ1-1, with D tentatively TRBD1 (6 bases). This CDR3 comprises 14 residues. With 6 bases removed from V and 3 bases from J, the gap between germline ends came to 14 bases. Germline CDR1 MGHRA, CDR2 YSYEKL. The CDR3 loop reads CASRREGVDTEAFF. The CDR3 DNA reads TGCGCCAGCAGGAGGGAGGGGGTGGACACTGAAGCTTTCTTT.

The rearrangement links TRBV27 to TRBJ1-3; a weak D match, TRBD1 (5 bases). Trimming removed 6 bases from V and 4 bases from J, with 19 bases in between. Germline V gene sequence: CDR1 MNHEY, CDR2 SMNVEV (reference sequence). The CDR3 is 16 residues long. As DNA, the CDR3 is TGTGCCAGCAGCCCGTTCGGGGGGACCTTCGGAAACACCATATATTTT. This translates into CASSPFGGTFGNTIYF.

The chain is built from TRBV19 and TRBJ1-2; perhaps TRBD1 as D (5 bases). The V gene's germline CDR1 is LNHDA and CDR2 SQIVND (reference sequence). V gave up 3 bases and J gave up 4 bases, with 12 bases separating them. This CDR3 is 14 amino acids long. CDR3 bases: TGTGCCAGTAGTATGGGCAGGGCGGCCTATGGCTACACCTTC. Protein: CASSMGRAAYGYTF. The entire variable domain, with the rest obtained from reference TRBV19 and TRBJ1-2, is as follows: DGGITQSPKYLFRKEGQNVTLSCEQNLNHDAMYWYRQDPGQGLRLIYYSQIVNDFQKGDIAEGYSVSREKKESFPLTVTSAQKNPTAFYLCASSMGRAAYGYTFGSGTRLTVV.

The chain recombines TRBV28 with TRBJ2-3, with D perhaps being TRBD1 or TRBD2 (6 bases each). The length of the CDR3 is 16 residues. CDR1 and CDR2 from the germline V gene are MDHEN and SYDVKM. V lost 6 bases and J 1 base, leaving 17 bases between the germline ends. This CDR3 is CASSPPGAPGTDTQYF. In DNA form, the CDR3 reads TGTGCCAGCAGCCCCCCGGGGGCTCCAGGCACAGATACGCAGTATTTT. The whole variable domain, filled in from reference TRBV28 and TRBJ2-3, reads DVKVTQSSRYLVKRTGEKVFLECVQDMDHENMFWYRQDPGLGLRLIYFSYDVKMKEKGDIPEGYSVSREKKERFSLILESASTNQTSMYLCASSPPGAPGTDTQYFGPGTRLTVL.